The 23 T cell receptor beta chains presented below share a single source sample, sequenced in a study of cytomegalovirus exposure and HLA in healthy donors. The PCR employed 60 Vbeta primers together with 13 Jbeta primers. Sequencing used immunoSEQ multiplex PCR; TCRdb keeps in-frame clones, though not all of them. The sample gives about 120,000 clones, more than 75% of which show up once; 9% to 15% is in the top ten. Input material: PBMCs. These receptors all come from a middle-aged woman in good health and CMV-seropositive.

The gene calls are TRBV5-1 and TRBJ2-3; D gene uncertain. Trimming took off 0 bases at V and 6 bases at J, with 11 bases between the two ends. Germline values: CDR1 SGHRS, CDR2 YFSETQ. This CDR3 has 14 residues. The CDR3: CASSLGPSGDTQYF. In DNA, the CDR3 is TGCGCCAGCAGCTTGGGTCCCTCCGGGGATACGCAGTATTTT.

V usage is TRBV13 and J usage is TRBJ2-5; TRBD1 is a possible D gene (6 bases). This CDR3 comprises 13 residues. Deletions cut 7 bases from V and 4 bases from J, with 13 bases between. The V gene's germline CDR1 is PRHDT and CDR2 FYEKMQ (reference sequence). Written as DNA, the CDR3 is TGTGCCAGCACTCGCAGGGGAAGAGAGACCCAGTACTTC. This translates into CASTRRGRETQYF.

V is TRBV11-3 and J is TRBJ2-5, with TRBD1 matching over 10 bases. The CDR3 loop spans 16 amino acids. Germline CDR1 reads SGHNT; CDR2 reads YENEEA. The ends lost 5 bases at V and 2 bases at J; junction bases unmatched: 8. The CDR3, as DNA: TGTGCCAGCAGCAGGAGGGACAGGGGAACTCAAGAGACCCAGTACTTC. This translates into CASSRRDRGTQETQYF.

This clone turned up a few times. The chain recombines TRBV5-4 with TRBJ2-5; no definite D call. The V gene lost 0 bases and the J gene lost 8 bases, with 5 bases spanning the gap. The CDR3 extends over 11 amino acids. Germline V lookup: CDR1 SGHNT, CDR2 YYREEE (reference sequence). The CDR3 DNA sequence: TGTGCCAGCAGCTTGGGGAGAACCCAGTACTTC. It is translated as CASSLGRTQYF.

J is TRBJ2-1 and V is TRBV10-3, with D perhaps matching TRBD1 (6 bases). In germline, CDR1 is ENHRY, CDR2 SYGVKD. Trimming pared 5 bases from V and 0 bases from J, leaving 11 bases between. The CDR3 covers 15 residues. The CDR3 sequence is CAISPQGSSYNEQFF. CDR3 sequence (DNA): TGTGCCATCAGTCCCCAGGGGAGCTCCTACAATGAGCAGTTCTTC.

This clone was recorded only once. The rearrangement joins TRBV6-5 to TRBJ1-4; 7 bases fit TRBD1. Losses at the gene ends were 0 bases for V and 8 bases for J; bases not matched to a gene: 6. The germline V gene encodes CDR1 MNHEY and CDR2 SVGAGI. The CDR3 loop spans 15 amino acids. DNA of the CDR3: TGTGCCAGCAGTTACTCGACGACAGGGCGGGAAAAACTGTTTTTT. It specifies CASSYSTTGREKLFF.

This chain uses TRBV7-9 with TRBJ2-7; D not certain. This CDR3 contains 14 residues. Germline-derived CDR1 and CDR2 are SEHNR and FQNEAQ (reference sequence). The germline V and J ends were trimmed by 2 bases and 3 bases, with 11 bases remaining between them. For the CDR3, the DNA is TGTGCCAGCAGCTTATTTGAGAAGAGCTACGAGCAGTACTTC. Its protein product is CASSLFEKSYEQYF.

The V gene is TRBV5-1, the J gene TRBJ2-1; D is possibly TRBD2 (7 bases). The CDR3 is made up of 16 amino acids. The V and J ends lost 1 base and 3 bases respectively, with 14 bases between them. Germline V gene sequence: CDR1 SGHRS, CDR2 YFSETQ. CDR3 region: CASSLSGGPIYNEQFF. Written as DNA, the CDR3 is TGCGCCAGCAGCTTGTCGGGGGGCCCAATCTACAATGAGCAGTTCTTC.

The CDR3 spells CASSEAGQASGNTIYF. The CDR3, as DNA: TGTGCCAGCAGTGAAGCGGGCCAGGCCTCTGGAAACACCATATATTTT. The gene calls are TRBV2 and TRBJ1-3; D is unresolved. Deletions cut 0 bases from V and 0 bases from J, with 9 bases between. CDR3 length equals 16 residues. Germline CDR1 SNHLY, CDR2 FYNNEI.

This clone appeared once. This sequence joins TRBV7-9 and TRBJ1-1; the D gene is possibly TRBD1 (6 bases). This CDR3 has 14 residues. CDR1 and CDR2 from the germline V gene are SEHNR and FQNEAQ (reference sequence). Trimming took off 2 bases at V and 6 bases at J, with 13 bases between the two ends. The CDR3 sequence: CASSLTNGQSEAFF. DNA of the CDR3: TGTGCCAGCAGCTTAACCAATGGACAGTCTGAAGCTTTCTTT.

V gene TRBV2 combines with J gene TRBJ1-1, with D possibly being TRBD1 (6 bases). This CDR3 is built from 14 residues. With 4 bases removed from V and 1 base from J, the gap between germline ends came to 10 bases. CDR1 is SNHLY, CDR2 FYNNEI, per germline. Here the CDR3 DNA reads TGTGCCAGCAGTGCCCGAGGGGGGAACACTGAAGCTTTCTTT. Translated: CASSARGGNTEAFF.

Points on this clone: The junction and the germline gene differ at one end; a read error may be behind it. The chain links TRBV30 to TRBJ1-2; no reliable D call. Germline values: CDR1 GTSNPN, CDR2 SVGIG (reference sequence). The CDR3 consists of 13 residues. This CDR3 reads CAWSAKGGNGYTF. The CDR3 DNA reads as TGTGCCTGGAGTGCCAAGGGCGGGAATGGGTACACCTTC.

The CDR3 nucleotides read TGTGCCTGGAGTTGGACTTTTTTCACAGATACGCAGTATTTT. Amino acid sequence: CAWSWTFFTDTQYF. The rearrangement uses TRBV30 and TRBJ2-3; D might be TRBD2 (5 bases). Germline V lookup: CDR1 GTSNPN, CDR2 SVGIG (reference sequence). The V end lost 2 bases, the J end lost 2 bases, and 11 bases lay between the germline ends. This CDR3 contains 14 residues.

V is TRBV5-1 and J is TRBJ2-3, with 13 bases lining up with TRBD2. Germline assignment: CDR1 SGHRS and CDR2 YFSETQ. The CDR3 contains 17 residues. V shed 2 bases, J shed 3 bases, and the junction held 6 bases outside the gene matches. CDR3 DNA sequence: TGCGCCAGCAGCTTAATCTTGACTAGCGGGGGGACAGATACGCAGTATTTT. This encodes CASSLILTSGGTDTQYF.

The CDR3 protein is CASSTLGTRQETQYF. The CDR3 nucleotides read TGCGCCAGCAGCACCTTAGGGACAAGGCAAGAGACCCAGTACTTC. The genes are TRBV5-1 and TRBJ2-5, with D possibly matching TRBD1 (6 bases). The CDR3 spans 15 residues. V shed 4 bases and J shed 2 bases, with 15 bases lying between them. Germline V lookup: CDR1 SGHRS, CDR2 YFSETQ.

This rearrangement joins TRBV30 to TRBJ1-1; D might be TRBD1 (5 bases). V shed 4 bases and J shed 5 bases, with 14 bases lying between them. CDR1 and CDR2 (germline): GTSNPN, SVGIG (reference sequence). This CDR3 has 13 amino acids. The CDR3 region has the DNA TGTGCCTGGACTCCGGGGGGGTGGACTGAAGCTTTCTTT. Amino acids: CAWTPGGWTEAFF.

In this sample, this clone turned up a few times. The gene calls are TRBV15 and TRBJ2-2; 7 nucleotides align to TRBD2. CDR3 length: 13 amino acids. After removal of 8 bases from V and 4 bases from J, the junction contained 4 bases not matched to a gene. Germline CDR1 is LNHNV and CDR2 is YYDKDF (reference sequence). This CDR3 reads CATRGGFTGELFF. The DNA for the CDR3 is TGTGCCACCCGCGGGGGATTCACCGGGGAGCTGTTTTTT.

The chain uses TRBV5-1 and TRBJ1-2; TRBD1 matches 9 bases. Germline V gene data show CDR1 as SGHRS and CDR2 as YFSETQ. Trimming cost V 3 bases and J 2 bases; bases outside gene matches: 5. CDR3 length: 15 amino acids. The CDR3 spells CASSSSGTGNYGYTF. The CDR3 DNA is TGCGCCAGCAGCTCCTCCGGGACAGGGAACTATGGCTACACCTTC.

The rearrangement joins TRBV18 to TRBJ1-2; D ambiguous. CDR1 and CDR2 (germline): KGHSH, LQKENI. The ends were cut back, 3 bases at V and 2 bases at J, with 10 bases in the middle. The CDR3 is made up of 14 amino acids. The CDR3 coding sequence is TGTGCCAGCTCACCGTCCGACAACAACTATGGCTACACCTTC. Translation gives CASSPSDNNYGYTF.

The rearrangement uses TRBV2 and TRBJ1-2; D possibly corresponds to TRBD1 (6 bases). Trimming cost V 8 bases and J 8 bases, with 21 bases left between them. Per the germline V gene, CDR1 is SNHLY and CDR2 is FYNNEI. This CDR3 contains 14 residues. The CDR3 here is CASGPPQGLLGYTF. The CDR3 DNA sequence: TGTGCCAGCGGCCCTCCCCAGGGGCTATTAGGCTACACCTTC.

The rearrangement joins TRBV19 to TRBJ1-1; D may be TRBD1 (6 bases). The CDR3 totals 16 residues. Trimming cost V 4 bases and J 1 base, with 16 bases left between them. Germline V gives CDR1 LNHDA, CDR2 SQIVND (reference sequence). CDR3 protein: CASSKFTGTPNTEAFF. CDR3 nucleotides: TGTGCCAGTAGTAAATTCACTGGGACACCGAACACTGAAGCTTTCTTT.

This clone appeared once. This chain connects TRBV6-1 to TRBJ2-2; D may be TRBD1 (5 bases). Trimming pared 6 bases from V and 4 bases from J, leaving 15 bases between. Germline V gene lookup returns CDR1 MNHNS and CDR2 SASEGT. CDR3 length: 15 residues. The CDR3 sequence: CASRPGHTLTGELFF. CDR3 in DNA: TGTGCCAGCAGACCCGGACATACGCTCACCGGGGAGCTGTTTTTT.

V is TRBV6-5 and J is TRBJ2-2; D is possibly TRBD1 (5 bases). The V end was cut by 8 bases, the J end by 5 bases, with 9 bases between. The length of the CDR3 is 12 residues. CDR1 MNHEY and CDR2 SVGAGI come from the germline V gene. The chain's CDR3 is CASVRETGELFF. The CDR3 nucleotides read TGTGCCAGCGTCAGGGAAACCGGGGAGCTGTTTTTT.